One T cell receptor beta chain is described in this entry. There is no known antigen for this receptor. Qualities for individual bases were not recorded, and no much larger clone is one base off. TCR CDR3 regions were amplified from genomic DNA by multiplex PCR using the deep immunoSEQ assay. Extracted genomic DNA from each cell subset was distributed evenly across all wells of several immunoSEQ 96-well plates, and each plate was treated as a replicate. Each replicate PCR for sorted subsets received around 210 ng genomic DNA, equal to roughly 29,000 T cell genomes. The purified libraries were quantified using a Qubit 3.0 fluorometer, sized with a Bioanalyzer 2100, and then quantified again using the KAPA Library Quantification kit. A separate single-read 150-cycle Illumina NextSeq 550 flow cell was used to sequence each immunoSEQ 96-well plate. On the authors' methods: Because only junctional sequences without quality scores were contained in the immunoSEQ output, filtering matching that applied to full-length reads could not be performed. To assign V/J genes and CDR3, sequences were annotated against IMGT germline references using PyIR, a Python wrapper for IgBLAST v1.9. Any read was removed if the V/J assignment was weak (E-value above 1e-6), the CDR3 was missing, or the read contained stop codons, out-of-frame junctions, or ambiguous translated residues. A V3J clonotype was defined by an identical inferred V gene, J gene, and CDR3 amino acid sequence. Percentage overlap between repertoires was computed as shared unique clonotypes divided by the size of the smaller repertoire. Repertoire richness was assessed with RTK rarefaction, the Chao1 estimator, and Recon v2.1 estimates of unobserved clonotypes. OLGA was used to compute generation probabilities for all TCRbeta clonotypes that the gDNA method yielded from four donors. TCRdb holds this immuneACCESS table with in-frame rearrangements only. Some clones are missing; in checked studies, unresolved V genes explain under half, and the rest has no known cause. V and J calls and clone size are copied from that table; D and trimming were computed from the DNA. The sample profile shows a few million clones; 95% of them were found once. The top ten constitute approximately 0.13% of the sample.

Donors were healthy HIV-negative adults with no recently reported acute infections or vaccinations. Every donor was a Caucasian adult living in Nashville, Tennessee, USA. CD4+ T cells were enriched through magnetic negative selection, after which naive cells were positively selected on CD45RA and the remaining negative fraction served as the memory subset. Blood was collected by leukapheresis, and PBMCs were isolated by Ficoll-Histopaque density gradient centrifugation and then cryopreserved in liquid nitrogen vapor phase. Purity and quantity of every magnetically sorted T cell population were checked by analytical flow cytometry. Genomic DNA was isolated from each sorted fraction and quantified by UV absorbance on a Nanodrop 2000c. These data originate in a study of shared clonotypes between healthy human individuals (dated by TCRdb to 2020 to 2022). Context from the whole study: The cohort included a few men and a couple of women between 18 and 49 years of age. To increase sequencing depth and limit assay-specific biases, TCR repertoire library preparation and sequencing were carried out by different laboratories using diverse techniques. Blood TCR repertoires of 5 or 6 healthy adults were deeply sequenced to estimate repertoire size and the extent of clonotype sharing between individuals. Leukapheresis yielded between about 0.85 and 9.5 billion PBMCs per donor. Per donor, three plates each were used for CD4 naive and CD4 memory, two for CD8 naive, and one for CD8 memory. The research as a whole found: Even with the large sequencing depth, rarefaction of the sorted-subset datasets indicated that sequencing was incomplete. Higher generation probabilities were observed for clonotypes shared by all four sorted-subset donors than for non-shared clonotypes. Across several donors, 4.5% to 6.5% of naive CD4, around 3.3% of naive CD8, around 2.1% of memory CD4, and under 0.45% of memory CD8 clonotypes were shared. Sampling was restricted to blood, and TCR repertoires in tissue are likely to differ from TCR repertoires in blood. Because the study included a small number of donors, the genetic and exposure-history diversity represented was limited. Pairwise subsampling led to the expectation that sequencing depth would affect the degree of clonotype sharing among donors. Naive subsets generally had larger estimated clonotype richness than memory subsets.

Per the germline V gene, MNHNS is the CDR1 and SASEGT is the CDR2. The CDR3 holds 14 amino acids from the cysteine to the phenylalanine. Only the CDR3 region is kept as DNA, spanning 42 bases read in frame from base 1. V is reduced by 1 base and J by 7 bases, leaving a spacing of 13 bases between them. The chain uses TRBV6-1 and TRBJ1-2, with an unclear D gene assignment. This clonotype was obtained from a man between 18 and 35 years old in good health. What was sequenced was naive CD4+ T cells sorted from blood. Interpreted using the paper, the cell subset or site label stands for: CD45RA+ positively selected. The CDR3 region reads CASSEVVDAAGYTF. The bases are TGTGCCAGCAGTGAAGTCGTGGACGCGGCTGGCTACACCTTC.